A selection of T cell receptor beta chains follows, all from one sample in a study of human T cells and chemical hapten exposure. TCRdb processed the RACE reads anew with MiXCR; each CDR3 protein has one entry. The sample includes around 340,000 distinct CDR3 sequences, around 6.9% seen only once; the top ten take approximately 8%. The material was whole blood, obtained in connection with sensitization to the hapten diphenylcyclopropenone (DPC). Source of these receptors: a woman under 30 with alopecia areata. Some clones in this sample may be carry-over from other donors' samples. Each CDR3 is given with its conserved first and last residue. D genes are given only for firm matches. A clone size is listed for some rows: how often the clone was seen (once, few, many), or a class if it is expanded.

v_call	d_call	clone_size	j_call	cdr3_nt	cdr3_aa
TRBV10-3	-	-	TRBJ1-1	TGTGCCATCATGCCGGCCCTCGGGACTGAAGCTTTCTTT	CAIMPALGTEAFF
TRBV29-1	-	-	TRBJ1-3	TGCAGCGTTAAACCGGGGGGCGGAAACACCATATATTTT	CSVKPGGGNTIYF
TRBV12-3/TRBV12-4	TRBD1	-	TRBJ1-6	TGTGCCAGCAGTCAAGCAACAGGGGCAAATTCACCCCTCCACTTT	CASSQATGANSPLHF
TRBV6-6	-	-	TRBJ2-3	TGTGCCAGCAGTTACTCCACCCTAACATCCGATACGCAGTATTTT	CASSYSTLTSDTQYF
TRBV9	-	few	TRBJ1-3	TGTGCCAGCGGGGGAATATTCTCTGGAAACACCATATATTTT	CASGGIFSGNTIYF
TRBV18	-	many	TRBJ1-5	TGTGCCAGCTCACCACGGTATGCCAGCGGAGGCAATCAGCCCCAGCATTTT	CASSPRYASGGNQPQHF
TRBV12-3/TRBV12-4	-	many	TRBJ2-4	TGTGCCAGCAGTTCGACAGGTCTAGCCAAAAACATTCAGTACTTC	CASSSTGLAKNIQYF
TRBV28	-	few	TRBJ2-7	TGTGCCAGCAGTTCCCTGGGGGGAGGGGGCAGCGAGCAGTACTTC	CASSSLGGGGSEQYF
TRBV7-2	TRBD1	-	TRBJ2-3	TGTGCCAGCAGCGCAGGACAGGCCCGCACAGATACGCAGTATTTT	CASSAGQARTDTQYF
TRBV29-1	TRBD2	many	TRBJ2-5	TGCAGCGTGCGCGGGGGGGCGGCAGTGACCCAGTACTTC	CSVRGGAAVTQYF
TRBV7-2	-	many	TRBJ2-3	TGTGCCAGCAGCTTAGATCCACGCGGGCGCTTTGATACGCAGTATTTT	CASSLDPRGRFDTQYF
TRBV6-2/TRBV6-3	TRBD2	many	TRBJ2-7	TGTGCCAGCAGTCGCGGAGGACTAGCGGGGGTTCAGGAGTACTTC	CASSRGGLAGVQEYF
TRBV6-2/TRBV6-3	-	-	TRBJ1-2	TGTGCCAGCAGTTACGGTGATGGCTACACCTTC	CASSYGDGYTF
TRBV13	-	-	TRBJ1-1	TGTGCCAGCAGCTCCACGTCCCGACAGATCGTTGAGGGGGAAGCTTTCTTT	CASSSTSRQIVEGEAFF
TRBV5-5	TRBD2	few	TRBJ2-3	TGTGCCAGCAGCTTATTAACGGGGGGGCCAGATACGCAGTATTTT	CASSLLTGGPDTQYF
TRBV7-9	TRBD1	few	TRBJ2-7	TGTGCCAGCAGCGTCCTCGCAACCGGGACAGTTGACACCGAGCAGTACTTC	CASSVLATGTVDTEQYF
TRBV29-1	-	-	TRBJ1-2	TGCAGCGTTTCGTATGCTAACTATGGCTACACCTTC	CSVSYANYGYTF
TRBV20-1	TRBD2	few	TRBJ2-1	TGCAGTGCCCCGGCTAGCGGGGAAGTCTACAATGAGCAGTTCTTC	CSAPASGEVYNEQFF
TRBV12-3/TRBV12-4	-	many	TRBJ2-3	TGTGCCAGCAGGCGGGGACAGACCGGCACAGATACGCAGTATTTT	CASRRGQTGTDTQYF
TRBV20-1	-	many	TRBJ2-5	TGCAGTGCTCCCCGATGGCAGAGGGTTCAAGAGACCCAGTACTTC	CSAPRWQRVQETQYF
TRBV3-1	TRBD1	-	TRBJ1-6	TGTGCCAGCAGCCAAGATCCACAGGGGAGGGGTATGAATTCACCCCTCCACTTT	CASSQDPQGRGMNSPLHF
TRBV12-5	-	-	TRBJ1-4	TGTGCTAGTGGGACATATGAAAAACTGTTTTTT	CASGTYEKLFF
TRBV12-3/TRBV12-4	-	-	TRBJ2-2	TGTGCCAGCAGTTTCTTACCAAACACCGGGGAGCTGTTTTTT	CASSFLPNTGELFF
TRBV6-2/TRBV6-3	TRBD2	-	TRBJ2-3	TGTGCCAGCAGTTTGGCTACTAGCGGGGGGGCAGATACGCAGTATTTT	CASSLATSGGADTQYF
TRBV3-1	-	-	TRBJ2-5	TGTGCCAGCAGCCAAAGGAGTTCCCAAGAGACCCAGTACTTC	CASSQRSSQETQYF
TRBV20-1	-	-	TRBJ1-2	TGCAGTGCTAGAGGAATGGAGGAGGTGGGCCATGGCTACACCTTC	CSARGMEEVGHGYTF
TRBV5-1	-	-	TRBJ2-5	TGCGCCAGCAGCCCTAGGGGGGCGTACCAAGAGACCCAGTACTTC	CASSPRGAYQETQYF
TRBV12-3/TRBV12-4	-	-	TRBJ1-1	TGTGCCAGCAGTTTAATTCTGGGGAACACTGAAGCTTTCTTT	CASSLILGNTEAFF
TRBV5-1	-	-	TRBJ1-5	TGCGCCAGCAGCTTGTCGGGGTTCGGCAATCAGCCCCAGCATTTT	CASSLSGFGNQPQHF
TRBV12-3/TRBV12-4	TRBD1	once	TRBJ2-1	TGTGCCAGCTGTCACAGGGGTAATGAGCAGTTCTTC	CASCHRGNEQFF
TRBV6-1	-	few	TRBJ2-3	TGTGCCAGCAACGCGGGGGCGAGCACAGATACGCAGTATTTT	CASNAGASTDTQYF
TRBV29-1	-	-	TRBJ1-1	TGCAGCGCCCCCTCAGGGCAAAAAGCTTTCTTT	CSAPSGQKAFF
TRBV10-3	TRBD1	-	TRBJ1-2	TGTGCCACCTACGGGACAGGCTCTAACTATGGCTACACCTTC	CATYGTGSNYGYTF
TRBV6-5	TRBD2	-	TRBJ2-3	TGTGCCAGCCGGAGGACTAGCGGGAGCTCTAGCACAGATACGCAGTATTTT	CASRRTSGSSSTDTQYF
TRBV5-6	TRBD1	many	TRBJ1-5	TGTGCCAGCAGCGGAGGGACAGACAATCAGCCCCAGCATTTT	CASSGGTDNQPQHF
TRBV13	TRBD1	-	TRBJ1-2	TGTGCCAGCAGCTCCCAGGACAGGGGGCATGGCTACACCTTC	CASSSQDRGHGYTF
TRBV12-5	-	many	TRBJ1-1	TGTGCTAGTGGTAGATCCCGGGACCGGACAACGAACACTGAAGCTTTCTTT	CASGRSRDRTTNTEAFF
TRBV7-2	TRBD2	many	TRBJ2-5	TGTGCCAGCAGCGAAACTACTAGCGGGCAAGAGACCCAGTACTTC	CASSETTSGQETQYF
TRBV6-5	-	once	TRBJ1-4	TGTGCCAGCAGTTACTCGGTCCTTAATGAAAAACTGTTTTTT	CASSYSVLNEKLFF
TRBV29-1	-	-	TRBJ1-1	TGCAGCGTCCCAGGACAGAACCCTGAAGCTTTCTTT	CSVPGQNPEAFF
TRBV7-2	-	-	TRBJ2-1	TGTGCCAGCAGCCCCACCCGTGATCTTGTTCAGGGTGAGCAGTTCTTC	CASSPTRDLVQGEQFF
TRBV6-1	-	many	TRBJ2-3	TGTGCCAGCAGTGAAGCGCATAAGTTCACAGATACGCAGTATTTT	CASSEAHKFTDTQYF
TRBV6-2/TRBV6-3	-	-	TRBJ1-6	TGTGCCAGCAGCCCGTTGTCGCCGGGCGGGAATTCACCCCTCCACTTT	CASSPLSPGGNSPLHF
TRBV7-2	-	few	TRBJ1-2	TGTGCCAGCAGCTCCCCGTACAGGGAGAGTGGCTACACCTTC	CASSSPYRESGYTF
TRBV6-2/TRBV6-3	-	few	TRBJ1-5	TGTGCCAGCAGTTGGGGGAGGGGGGTAAAGATGTGGAGCAATCAGCCCCAGCATTTT	CASSWGRGVKMWSNQPQHF
TRBV15	-	few	TRBJ1-5	TGTGCCACCAGCAGAGATCAGATAGGGGCGGATCAGCCCCAGCATTTT	CATSRDQIGADQPQHF
TRBV6-5	-	-	TRBJ1-6	TGTGCCAGCAGTTACTCGTGGGAAGTCTATAATTCACCCCTCCACTTT	CASSYSWEVYNSPLHF
TRBV7-8	TRBD2	few	TRBJ2-1	TGTGCCAGCAGCTTAGGTGGCGGGGGGGCCTCCTACAATGAGCAGTTCTTC	CASSLGGGGASYNEQFF
TRBV7-9	TRBD1	many	TRBJ2-1	TGTGCCAGCAGCTTAGGGGCCAGACAGGGGTCCCACAATGAGCAGTTCTTC	CASSLGARQGSHNEQFF
TRBV18	-	few	TRBJ2-7	TGTGCCAGCTCACCACCAGGGTGGGACGAGCAGTACTTC	CASSPPGWDEQYF
TRBV6-5	-	-	TRBJ1-1	TGTGCCAGCAGTTACTCGGCAGTCAATCGGGGCACTGAAGCTTTCTTT	CASSYSAVNRGTEAFF
TRBV6-1	-	few	TRBJ2-7	TGTGCCAGCAGCAATCGCCGGGACGGCACCTACGAGCAGTACTTC	CASSNRRDGTYEQYF
TRBV24-1	TRBD2	-	TRBJ2-2	TGTGCCACCCGGGTTAGCGGGGCCGGTCCCGGGGAGCTGTTTTTT	CATRVSGAGPGELFF